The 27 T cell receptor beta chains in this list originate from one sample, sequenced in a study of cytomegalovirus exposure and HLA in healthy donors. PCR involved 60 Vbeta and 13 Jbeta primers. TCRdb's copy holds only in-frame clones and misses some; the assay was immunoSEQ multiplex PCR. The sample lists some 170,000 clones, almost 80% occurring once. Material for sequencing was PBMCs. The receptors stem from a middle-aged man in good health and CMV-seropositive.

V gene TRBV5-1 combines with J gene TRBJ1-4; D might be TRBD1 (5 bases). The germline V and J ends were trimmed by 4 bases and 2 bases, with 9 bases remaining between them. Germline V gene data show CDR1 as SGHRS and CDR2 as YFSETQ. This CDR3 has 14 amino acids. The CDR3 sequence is CASSPDSTNEKLFF. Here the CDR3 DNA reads TGCGCCAGCAGCCCCGACAGTACTAATGAAAAACTGTTTTTT. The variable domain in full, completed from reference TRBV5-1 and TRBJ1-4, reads KAGVTQTPRYLIKTRGQQVTLSCSPISGHRSVSWYQQTPGQGLQFLFEYFSETQRNKGNFPGRFSGRQFSNSRSEMNVSTLELGDSALYLCASSPDSTNEKLFFGSGTQLSVL.

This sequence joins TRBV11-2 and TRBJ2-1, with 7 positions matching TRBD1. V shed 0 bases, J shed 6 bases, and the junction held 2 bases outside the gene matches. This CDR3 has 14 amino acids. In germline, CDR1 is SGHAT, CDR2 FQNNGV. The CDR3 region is CASSLEGQSNEQFF. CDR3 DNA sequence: TGTGCCAGCAGCTTAGAGGGACAGTCCAATGAGCAGTTCTTC.

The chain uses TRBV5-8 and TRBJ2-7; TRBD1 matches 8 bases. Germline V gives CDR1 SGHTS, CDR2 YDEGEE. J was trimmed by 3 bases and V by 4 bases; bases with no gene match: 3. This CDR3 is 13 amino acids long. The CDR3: CASSGDRYYEQYF. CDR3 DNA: TGTGCCAGCAGCGGGGACAGGTACTACGAGCAGTACTTC.

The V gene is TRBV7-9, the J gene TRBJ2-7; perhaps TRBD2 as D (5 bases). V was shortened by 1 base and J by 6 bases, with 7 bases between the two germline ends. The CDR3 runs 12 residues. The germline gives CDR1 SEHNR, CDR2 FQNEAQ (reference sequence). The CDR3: CASSLGEFEQYF. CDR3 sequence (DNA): TGTGCCAGCAGCTTAGGGGAGTTCGAGCAGTACTTC.

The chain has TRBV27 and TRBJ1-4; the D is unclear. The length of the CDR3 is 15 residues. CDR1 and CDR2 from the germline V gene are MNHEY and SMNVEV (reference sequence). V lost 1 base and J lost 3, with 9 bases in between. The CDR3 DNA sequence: TGTGCCAGCAGTTTATACAGCCCGGCTAATGAAAAACTGTTTTTT. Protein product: CASSLYSPANEKLFF.

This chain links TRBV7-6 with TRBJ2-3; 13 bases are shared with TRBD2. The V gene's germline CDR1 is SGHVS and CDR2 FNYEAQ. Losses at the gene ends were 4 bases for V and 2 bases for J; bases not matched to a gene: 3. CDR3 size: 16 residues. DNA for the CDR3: TGTGCCAGCAGCTCGGGGACTAGCGGGGCCACAGATACGCAGTATTTT. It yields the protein CASSSGTSGATDTQYF.

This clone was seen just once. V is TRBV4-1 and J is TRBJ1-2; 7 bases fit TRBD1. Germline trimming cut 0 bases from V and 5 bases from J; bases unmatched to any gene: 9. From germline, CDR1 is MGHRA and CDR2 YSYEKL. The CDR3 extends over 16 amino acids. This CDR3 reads CASSQDVAGGRYGYTF. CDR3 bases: TGCGCCAGCAGCCAAGATGTGGCAGGGGGTCGTTATGGCTACACCTTC.

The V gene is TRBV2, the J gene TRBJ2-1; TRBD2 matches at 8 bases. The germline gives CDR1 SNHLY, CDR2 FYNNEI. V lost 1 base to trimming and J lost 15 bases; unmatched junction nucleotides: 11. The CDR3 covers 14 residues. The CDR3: CASSEEGLAGVWFF. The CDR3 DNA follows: TGTGCCAGCAGTGAAGAAGGGCTAGCGGGCGTCTGGTTCTTC.

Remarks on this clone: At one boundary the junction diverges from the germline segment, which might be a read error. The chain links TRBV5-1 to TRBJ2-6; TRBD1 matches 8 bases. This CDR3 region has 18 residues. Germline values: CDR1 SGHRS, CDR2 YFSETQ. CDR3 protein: CASSLRQGKRSGANGLTF. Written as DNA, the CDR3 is TGCGCCAGCAGCTTACGACAGGGGAAACGCTCTGGGGCCAACGGCCTGACTTTC.

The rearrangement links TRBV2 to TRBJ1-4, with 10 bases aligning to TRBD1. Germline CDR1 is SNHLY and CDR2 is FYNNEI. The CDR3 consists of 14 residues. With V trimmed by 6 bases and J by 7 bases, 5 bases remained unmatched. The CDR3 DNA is TGTGCCAGCAGGGGGGACAGGGGCACTGAAAAACTGTTTTTT. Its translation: CASRGDRGTEKLFF.

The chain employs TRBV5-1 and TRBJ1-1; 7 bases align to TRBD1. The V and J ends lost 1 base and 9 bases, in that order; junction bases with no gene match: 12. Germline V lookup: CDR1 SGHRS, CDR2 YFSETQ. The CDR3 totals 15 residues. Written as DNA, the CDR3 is TGCGCCAGCAGCTTGCAACCCGGGACAGAGAATAAAGCTTTCTTT. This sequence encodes CASSLQPGTENKAFF.

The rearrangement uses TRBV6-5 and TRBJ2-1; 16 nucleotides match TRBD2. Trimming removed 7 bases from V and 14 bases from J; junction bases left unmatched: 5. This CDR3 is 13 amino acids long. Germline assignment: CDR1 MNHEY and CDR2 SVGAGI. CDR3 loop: CASTGTSGRAEFF. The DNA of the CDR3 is TGTGCCAGCACTGGGACTAGCGGGAGGGCTGAGTTCTTC.

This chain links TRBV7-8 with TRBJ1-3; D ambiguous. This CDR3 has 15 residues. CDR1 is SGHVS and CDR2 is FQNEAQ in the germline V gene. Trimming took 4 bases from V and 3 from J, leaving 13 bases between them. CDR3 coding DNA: TGTGCCAGCAGCTCTCGAGGGTTGAGTGGAAACACCATATATTTT. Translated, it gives CASSSRGLSGNTIYF.

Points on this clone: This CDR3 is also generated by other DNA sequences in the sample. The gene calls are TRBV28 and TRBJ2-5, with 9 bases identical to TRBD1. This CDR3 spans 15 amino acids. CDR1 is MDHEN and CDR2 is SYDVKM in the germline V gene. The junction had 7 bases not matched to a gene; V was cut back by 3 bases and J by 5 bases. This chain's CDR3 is CASSFTQGAWETQYF. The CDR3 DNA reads TGTGCCAGCAGTTTCACACAGGGGGCGTGGGAGACCCAGTACTTC.

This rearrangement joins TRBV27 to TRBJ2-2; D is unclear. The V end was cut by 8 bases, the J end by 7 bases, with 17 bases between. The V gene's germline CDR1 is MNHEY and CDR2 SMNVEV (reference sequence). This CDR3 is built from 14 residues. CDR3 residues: CASGAVQRRGELFF. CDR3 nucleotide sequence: TGTGCCAGCGGTGCGGTCCAACGGCGCGGGGAGCTGTTTTTT.

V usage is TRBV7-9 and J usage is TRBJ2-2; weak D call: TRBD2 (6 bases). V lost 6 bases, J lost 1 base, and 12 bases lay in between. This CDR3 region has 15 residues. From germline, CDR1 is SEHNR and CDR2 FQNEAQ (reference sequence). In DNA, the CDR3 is TGTGCCAGCAGACCCCTAGCGTTGAACACCGGGGAGCTGTTTTTT. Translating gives CASRPLALNTGELFF.

CDR3 nucleotide sequence: TGTGCCAGCAGGGCCGGGACAGGGGCTGGCGAGCAGTACTTC. It encodes CASRAGTGAGEQYF. The chain is built from TRBV6-1 and TRBJ2-7; TRBD1 agrees at 10 bases. V was pared by 6 bases and J by 6 bases, with 8 bases of the junction left unmatched. The CDR3 is 14 residues long. Germline CDR1 and CDR2: MNHNS and SASEGT.

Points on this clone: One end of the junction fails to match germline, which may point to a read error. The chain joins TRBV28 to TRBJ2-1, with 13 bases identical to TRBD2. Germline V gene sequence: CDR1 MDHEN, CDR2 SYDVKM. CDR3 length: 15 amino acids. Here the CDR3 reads CASSPTSGRANGQFF. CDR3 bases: TGTGCCAGCAGTCCAACTAGCGGGAGGGCAAATGGGCAGTTCTTC.

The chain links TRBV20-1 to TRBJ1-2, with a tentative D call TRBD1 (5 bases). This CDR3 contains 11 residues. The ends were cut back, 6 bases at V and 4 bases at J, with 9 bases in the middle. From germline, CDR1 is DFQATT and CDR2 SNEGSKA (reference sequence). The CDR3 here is CSAGEGYGYTF. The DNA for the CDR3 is TGCAGTGCGGGGGAGGGCTATGGCTACACCTTC.

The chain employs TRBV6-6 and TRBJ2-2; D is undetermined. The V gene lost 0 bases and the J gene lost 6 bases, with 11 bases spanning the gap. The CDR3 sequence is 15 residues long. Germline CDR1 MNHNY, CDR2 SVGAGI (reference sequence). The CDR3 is CASSYSGTKAGELFF. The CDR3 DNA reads TGTGCCAGCAGTTACTCGGGTACTAAGGCCGGGGAGCTGTTTTTT.

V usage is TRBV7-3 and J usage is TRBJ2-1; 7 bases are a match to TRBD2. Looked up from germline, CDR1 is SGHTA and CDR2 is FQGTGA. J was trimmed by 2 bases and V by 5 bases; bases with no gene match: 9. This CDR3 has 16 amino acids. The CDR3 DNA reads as TGTGCCAGCAGCACGGAGGGAGGGAGGGCCTACAATGAGCAGTTCTTC. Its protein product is CASSTEGGRAYNEQFF. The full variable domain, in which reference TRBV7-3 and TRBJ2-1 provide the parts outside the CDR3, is GAGVSQTPSNKVTEKGKYVELRCDPISGHTALYWYRQSLGQGPEFLIYFQGTGAADDSGLPNDRFFAVRPEGSVSTLKIQRTERGDSAVYLCASSTEGGRAYNEQFFGPGTRLTVL.

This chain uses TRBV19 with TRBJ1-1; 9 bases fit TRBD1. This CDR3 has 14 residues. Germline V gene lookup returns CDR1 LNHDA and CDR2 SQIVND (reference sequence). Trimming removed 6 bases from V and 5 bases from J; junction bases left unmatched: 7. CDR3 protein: CASRIQGARTEAFF. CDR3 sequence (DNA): TGTGCCAGTAGAATACAGGGGGCCCGGACTGAAGCTTTCTTT.

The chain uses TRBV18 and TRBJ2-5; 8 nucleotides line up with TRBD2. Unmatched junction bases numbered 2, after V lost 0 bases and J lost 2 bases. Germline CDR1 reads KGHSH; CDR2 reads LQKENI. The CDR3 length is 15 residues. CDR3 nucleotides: TGTGCCAGCTCACCACCGGGACTAGGACAAGAGACCCAGTACTTC. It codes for CASSPPGLGQETQYF.

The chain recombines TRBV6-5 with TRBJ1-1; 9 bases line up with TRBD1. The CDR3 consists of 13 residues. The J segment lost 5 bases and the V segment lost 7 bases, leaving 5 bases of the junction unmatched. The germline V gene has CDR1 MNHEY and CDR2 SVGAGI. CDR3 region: CASNRGLGTEAFF. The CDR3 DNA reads TGTGCCAGCAACAGGGGGCTTGGTACTGAAGCTTTCTTT.

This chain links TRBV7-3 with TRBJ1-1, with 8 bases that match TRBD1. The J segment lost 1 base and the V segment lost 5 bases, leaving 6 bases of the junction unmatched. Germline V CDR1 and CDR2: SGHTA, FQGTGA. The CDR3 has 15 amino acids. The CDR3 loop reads CASSPGDRPNTEAFF. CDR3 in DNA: TGTGCCAGCAGCCCGGGGGACAGGCCGAACACTGAAGCTTTCTTT.

The CDR3 DNA reads as TGTGCCAGCAGTTTACAGACAGGGGTTGGCTACACCTTC. Encoded protein: CASSLQTGVGYTF. The V and J genes are TRBV27 and TRBJ1-2; 8 positions match TRBD1. Losses at the gene ends were 2 bases for V and 7 bases for J; bases not matched to a gene: 3. There are 13 residues in the CDR3. Germline CDR1 reads MNHEY; CDR2 reads SMNVEV (reference sequence).

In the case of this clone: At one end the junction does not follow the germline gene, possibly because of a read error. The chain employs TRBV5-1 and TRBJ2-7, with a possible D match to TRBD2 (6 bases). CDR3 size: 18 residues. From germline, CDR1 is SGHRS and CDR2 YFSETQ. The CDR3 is CASSSPAQAGGVSYGQYF. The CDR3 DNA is TGCGCCAGCAGCTCCCCGGCGCAGGCTGGCGGGGTCTCCTACGGGCAGTACTTC.